A single T cell receptor beta chain is shown here with its context. This sample was taken from a study of patients and donors after allogeneic stem cell transplantation. Germline-derived CDR1 and CDR2 are MNHNS and SASEGT. Trimming removed 2 bases at V and 7 bases at J, with 9 bases between. The CDR3 consists of 12 residues. TCRdb reprocessed the RT-PCR reads via MiXCR and lists one record per CDR3 protein. The sample holds about a million distinct CDR3 sequences, roughly 18% seen once. Sequencing was done on a sample of blood, either unsorted or a sorted T cell fraction (not recorded which). This TCR came from a human donor who was either an allogeneic HSCT recipient or a stem cell or donor lymphocyte infusion donor (not recorded which). It is not recorded whose cells these are; they may come from a transplant donor. The chain couples TRBV6-1 to TRBJ2-7; no reliable D call. DNA for the CDR3: TGTGCCAGCAGTGAACAAGGCTGGGAGCAGTACTTC. This gives the protein CASSEQGWEQYF.